The entry that follows covers one T cell receptor (beta chain) sequence. V lost 5 bases and J lost 0, with 11 bases in between. From germline, CDR1 is MNHEY and CDR2 SMNVEV (reference sequence). The CDR3 extends over 15 amino acids. Reverse transcription used 0.5 to 1 ug RNA and random hexamers. A multiplex approach, immunoSEQ multiplex PCR, amplified TCR beta CDR3 across 54 Vbeta and 13 Jbeta. TCRdb re-called the immunoSEQ multiplex PCR reads through MiXCR, storing one row per CDR3 protein. The top ten hold about 0.12% of the sample, which has about 430,000 distinct CDR3 sequences, about 85% seen once. The data were taken from a study of CD8 T cells in Susac syndrome.

The clonotype comes from a human donor with multiple sclerosis. This chain uses TRBV27 with TRBJ2-1; weak D call: TRBD2 (6 bases). Sequencing was carried out using CD8+ T cells from PBMCs. CDR3 bases: TGTGCCAGCAGTGTTAGCGGTCCCTCCTACAATGAGCAGTTCTTC. It encodes CASSVSGPSYNEQFF.